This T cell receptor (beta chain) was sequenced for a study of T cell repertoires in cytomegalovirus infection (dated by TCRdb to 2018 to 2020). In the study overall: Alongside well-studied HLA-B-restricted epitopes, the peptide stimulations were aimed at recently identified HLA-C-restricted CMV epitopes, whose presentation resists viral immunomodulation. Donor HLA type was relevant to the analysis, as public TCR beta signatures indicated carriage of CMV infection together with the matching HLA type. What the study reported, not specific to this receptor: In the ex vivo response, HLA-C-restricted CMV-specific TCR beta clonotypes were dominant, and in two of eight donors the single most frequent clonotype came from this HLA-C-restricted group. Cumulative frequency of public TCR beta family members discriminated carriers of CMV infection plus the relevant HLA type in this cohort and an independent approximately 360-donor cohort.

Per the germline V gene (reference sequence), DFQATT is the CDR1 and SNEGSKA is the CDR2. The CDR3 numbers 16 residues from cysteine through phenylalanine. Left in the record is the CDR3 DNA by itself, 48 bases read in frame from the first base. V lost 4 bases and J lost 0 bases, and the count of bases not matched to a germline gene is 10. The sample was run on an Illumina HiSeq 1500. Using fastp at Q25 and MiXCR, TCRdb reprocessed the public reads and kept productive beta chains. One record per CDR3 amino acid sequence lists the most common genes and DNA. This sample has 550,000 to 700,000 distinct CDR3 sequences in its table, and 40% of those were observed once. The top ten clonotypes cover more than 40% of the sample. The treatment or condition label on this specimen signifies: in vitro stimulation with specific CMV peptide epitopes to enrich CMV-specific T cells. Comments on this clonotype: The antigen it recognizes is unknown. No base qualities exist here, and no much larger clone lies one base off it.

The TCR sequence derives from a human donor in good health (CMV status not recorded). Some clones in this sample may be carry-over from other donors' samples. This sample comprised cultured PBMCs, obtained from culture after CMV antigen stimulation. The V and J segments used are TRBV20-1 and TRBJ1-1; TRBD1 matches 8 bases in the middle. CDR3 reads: CSATGTGDYMNTEAFF. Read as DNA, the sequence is TGCAGTGCTACCGGGACAGGAGATTACATGAACACTGAAGCTTTCTTT.